These 15 T cell receptor beta chains share one sample of origin, sequenced in a study of graft-versus-host responses after intestinal transplantation. Here immunoSEQ multiplex PCR was the method, and the copy in TCRdb shows in-frame clones only, minus some. The table lists 20,000 to 25,000 clones, roughly 95% of them singletons. This sample comprised PBMCs, obtained 156 days after intestinal transplant. These receptors all stem from a human patient who received an intestinal transplant, so some T cells may come from the graft donor.

V and J are TRBV30 and TRBJ2-2; D possibly matches TRBD1 or TRBD2 (5 bases each). V shed 2 bases and J shed 3 bases, with 16 bases lying between them. CDR3 length: 16 amino acids. Germline lookup yields CDR1 GTSNPN and CDR2 SVGIG (reference sequence). The CDR3: CAWSSSGRGYTGELFF. In nucleotides, the CDR3 is TGTGCCTGGAGTTCTTCGGGGCGAGGGTACACCGGGGAGCTGTTTTTT.

CDR3 bases: TGTGCCAGCAGTCCCGAGGGCTCGGGGGTCTTTCTATTAGGCAATCAGCCCCAGCATTTT. It is translated as CASSPEGSGVFLLGNQPQHF. This rearrangement joins TRBV27 to TRBJ1-5, with D possibly matching TRBD1 (5 bases). V gave up 5 bases and J gave up 2 bases, with 28 bases separating them. CDR3 size: 20 residues. Germline V gives CDR1 MNHEY, CDR2 SMNVEV (reference sequence).

This chain connects TRBV19 to TRBJ2-3; perhaps TRBD1 as D (5 bases). V shed 2 bases and J shed 6 bases, with 9 bases lying between them. The CDR3 consists of 13 residues. Looked up from germline, CDR1 is LNHDA and CDR2 is SQIVND (reference sequence). The CDR3 reads CASSIQGWDTQYF. The CDR3 DNA follows: TGTGCCAGTAGTATACAGGGATGGGATACGCAGTATTTT. Together with reference TRBV19 and TRBJ2-3, the CDR3 gives the full variable domain: DGGITQSPKYLFRKEGQNVTLSCEQNLNHDAMYWYRQDPGQGLRLIYYSQIVNDFQKGDIAEGYSVSREKKESFPLTVTSAQKNPTAFYLCASSIQGWDTQYFGPGTRLTVL.

The chain links TRBV27 to TRBJ2-5, with 8 bases fitting TRBD1. Germline V gene sequence: CDR1 MNHEY, CDR2 SMNVEV (reference sequence). Trimming cost V 4 bases and J 4 bases; bases outside gene matches: 5. The CDR3 consists of 14 residues. CDR3 DNA: TGTGCCAGCAGTTCCATGACAGGGGTAGAGACCCAGTACTTC. It is translated as CASSSMTGVETQYF.

This chain uses TRBV12-5 with TRBJ2-7; 14 positions match TRBD2. V lost 1 base, J lost 5 bases, and 4 bases stayed unmatched. The CDR3 is 16 amino acids. From germline, CDR1 is LGHNT and CDR2 FRNRAP. This chain's CDR3 is CASGLGLAGGPDEQYF. The DNA of the CDR3 is TGTGCTAGTGGTTTGGGACTAGCGGGGGGGCCCGACGAGCAGTACTTC. The full variable domain, rest sourced from reference TRBV12-5 and TRBJ2-7, is DARVTQTPRHKVTEMGQEVTMRCQPILGHNTVFWYRQTMMQGLELLAYFRNRAPLDDSGMPKDRFSAEMPDATLATLKIQPSEPRDSAVYFCASGLGLAGGPDEQYFGPGTRLTVT.

The chain links TRBV5-6 to TRBJ2-7; no clear D gene. The CDR3 has 14 residues. The germline V gene has CDR1 SGHDT and CDR2 YYEEEE. V lost 1 base and J lost 3, with 11 bases in between. The chain's CDR3 is CASSLLGPGYEQYF. CDR3 nucleotide sequence: TGTGCCAGCAGCTTGTTAGGTCCGGGCTACGAGCAGTACTTC.

This clone was observed a single time. This chain links TRBV19 with TRBJ2-1; 7 bases map to TRBD1. V dropped 5 bases and J dropped 6; count of bases not matched to a gene: 4. This CDR3 is built from 13 residues. CDR1 LNHDA and CDR2 SQIVND come from the germline V gene (reference sequence). CDR3 coding DNA: TGTGCCAGTAGTTGGGCAGGGGGCAATGAGCAGTTCTTC. It codes for CASSWAGGNEQFF.

The gene calls are TRBV27 and TRBJ2-7; 7 nucleotides agree with TRBD2. Germline V CDR1 and CDR2: MNHEY, SMNVEV (reference sequence). The CDR3 is 16 residues long. The ends lost 6 bases at V and 2 bases at J; junction bases unmatched: 13. The CDR3 DNA reads TGTGCCAGCAGCCTAACCCAAGGCGGGGGTCCCTACGAGCAGTACTTC. Residues: CASSLTQGGGPYEQYF.

The chain uses TRBV27 and TRBJ2-7; unclear D gene. Germline CDR1 and CDR2: MNHEY and SMNVEV (reference sequence). This CDR3 has 13 residues. V lost 5 bases and J 1 base, leaving 9 bases between the germline ends. The CDR3: CASSPQNSYEQYF. The CDR3 nucleotides read TGTGCCAGCAGTCCCCAAAATTCCTACGAGCAGTACTTC.

The rearrangement joins TRBV5-4 to TRBJ1-1; TRBD1 is a possible D gene (5 bases). CDR3 length equals 16 residues. The V end lost 2 bases, the J end lost 0 bases, and 14 bases lay between the germline ends. Germline values: CDR1 SGHNT, CDR2 YYREEE (reference sequence). CDR3 loop: CASSFPVGGLNTEAFF. DNA for the CDR3: TGTGCCAGCAGCTTTCCGGTTGGGGGATTGAACACTGAAGCTTTCTTT.

The chain links TRBV4-3 to TRBJ1-3; TRBD1 aligns across 10 bases. Trimming at V came to 7 bases and at J to 4 bases, leaving 4 bases not matched to a gene. The CDR3 covers 14 residues. Per germline, CDR1 LGHNA and CDR2 YSLEER. The DNA of the CDR3 is TGCGCCAGCAAGGCGGGACAGGGGGGAAACACCATATATTTT. Residues: CASKAGQGGNTIYF.

V gene TRBV15 combines with J gene TRBJ2-7; TRBD1 agrees at 8 bases. J lost 3 bases, V lost 3 bases, and 7 bases had no gene match. The CDR3 has 15 residues. The germline CDR1 and CDR2 sequences are LNHNV and YYDKDF (reference sequence). The CDR3 region has the DNA TGTGCCACCAGCAGTCCCGGGACAGGTTACTACGAGCAGTACTTC. This encodes CATSSPGTGYYEQYF.

The genes are TRBV2 and TRBJ2-5; D remains unclear. V gave up 2 bases and J gave up 5 bases, with 6 bases separating them. Germline V CDR1 and CDR2: SNHLY, FYNNEI. The CDR3 has 12 amino acids. The CDR3 DNA reads as TGTGCCAGCAGTGAAACGGAGGAGACCCAGTACTTC. This sequence encodes CASSETEETQYF.

This chain connects TRBV6-1 to TRBJ2-2; D call uncertain. Germline loops: CDR1 MNHNS, CDR2 SASEGT. Trimming removed 6 bases at V and 3 bases at J, with 11 bases between. This CDR3 spans 14 amino acids. The CDR3 nucleotides are TGTGCCAGCAGAAATGGGCGGTACACCGGGGAGCTGTTTTTT. Protein: CASRNGRYTGELFF.

The V call is TRBV19, the J call TRBJ2-3, with 9 bases that match TRBD2. Per germline, CDR1 LNHDA and CDR2 SQIVND (reference sequence). This CDR3 is built from 15 residues. The V and J ends lost 5 bases and 5 bases, in that order; junction bases with no gene match: 8. CDR3 loop: CASSGAGGPVDTQYF. In DNA form, the CDR3 reads TGTGCCAGTAGTGGTGCGGGGGGGCCGGTAGATACGCAGTATTTT.